The rows below give T cell receptor beta chains drawn from one sample of a study of neurological immune-mediated disorders. MiXCR, run by TCRdb on the 5' RACE reads, gives a single entry per CDR3 protein. Among approximately 89,000 distinct CDR3 sequences listed, about 12% were seen once. The sequenced sample consisted of PBMCs. The receptors shown here come from a female donor with HTLV-1-associated myelopathy (HAM/TSP). Both conserved end residues are part of each CDR3. Fields, in order: clone size, V gene, J gene, D gene, CDR3 protein, CDR3 DNA. The D gene is left open where the match is weak. Not all rows give a size; the values are once, few, many and, for expanded clones, a class.

>many|TRBV5-1|TRBJ2-2|TRBD1
CASSLRTGLSGELFF
TGCGCCAGCAGCCTAAGGACAGGGTTGTCCGGGGAGCTGTTTTTT
>many|TRBV7-9|TRBJ2-3|.
CASSDMRGYPDTQYF
TGTGCCAGCAGCGATATGCGGGGTTATCCAGATACGCAGTATTTT
>.|TRBV7-2|TRBJ2-3|.
CASSFGGGEVADTQYF
TGTGCCAGCAGCTTTGGAGGGGGGGAAGTTGCAGATACGCAGTATTTT
>many|TRBV6-5|TRBJ1-1|.
CASTSGLEAFF
TGTGCCAGCACTTCAGGGCTTGAAGCTTTCTTT
>many|TRBV10-3|TRBJ2-7|.
CAISDKGPYEQYF
TGTGCCATCAGTGATAAGGGGCCCTACGAGCAGTACTTC
>.|TRBV3-1|TRBJ2-7|.
CASSLRGLQYF
TGTGCCAGCAGCCTGAGGGGTCTACAGTACTTC
>many|TRBV3-1|TRBJ2-1|.
CASSQGYGQFF
TGTGCCAGCAGCCAAGGTTATGGGCAGTTCTTC
>many|TRBV5-6|TRBJ1-5|.
CASSFSGLNQPQHF
TGTGCCAGCAGCTTTTCAGGTTTGAATCAGCCCCAGCATTTT
>many|TRBV6-2/TRBV6-3|TRBJ2-6|.
CASSSAVTGANVLTF
TGTGCCAGCAGTTCGGCGGTCACTGGGGCCAACGTCCTGACTTTC
>many|TRBV4-1|TRBJ2-1|TRBD2
CASRTTSGYNEQFF
TGCGCCAGCAGGACGACTAGCGGATACAATGAGCAGTTCTTC
>many|TRBV4-2|TRBJ2-4|TRBD1
CASSQGTGFGYDKNIQYF
TGTGCCAGCAGCCAGGGGACAGGGTTTGGTTATGACAAAAACATTCAGTACTTC
>.|TRBV18|TRBJ1-1|TRBD1
CASSPQLQGAVAEAFF
TGTGCCAGCTCACCACAGTTACAGGGGGCTGTCGCTGAAGCTTTCTTT
>few|TRBV5-6|TRBJ2-3|.
CASRRRTVSSTDTQYF
TGTGCCAGCAGACGTAGGACAGTCTCTAGCACAGATACGCAGTATTTT
>many|TRBV3-1|TRBJ2-7|.
CASSQQYEQYF
TGTGCCAGCAGCCAACAGTACGAGCAGTACTTC
>.|TRBV28|TRBJ1-2|.
CASSLTTKGDGYTF
TGTGCCAGCAGTTTGACCACGAAGGGGGATGGCTACACCTTC
>many|TRBV20-1|TRBJ2-3|.
CSARGGIRTDTQYF
TGCAGTGCTAGAGGGGGGATTCGAACAGATACGCAGTATTTT
>many|TRBV14|TRBJ2-3|.
CASSQGQVLTDTQYF
TGTGCCAGCAGCCAAGGGCAGGTTCTCACAGATACGCAGTATTTT
>few|TRBV18|TRBJ2-5|.
CASSPPPGTETQYF
TGTGCCAGCTCACCCCCCCCAGGGACAGAGACCCAGTACTTC
>many|TRBV20-1|TRBJ2-1|TRBD1
CSARGQRKGEQFF
TGCAGTGCTAGGGGACAGCGAAAGGGAGAGCAGTTCTTC
>many|TRBV12-3/TRBV12-4|TRBJ2-1|.
CASSRGGSYNEQFF
TGTGCCAGCTCCCGAGGAGGGTCCTACAATGAGCAGTTCTTC
>many|TRBV6-5|TRBJ2-3|.
CASSYNGDTQYF
TGTGCCAGCAGTTACAACGGGGATACGCAGTATTTT
>many|TRBV20-1|TRBJ2-7|TRBD1
CSAEGTGVSYEQYF
TGCAGTGCGGAGGGGACAGGGGTTTCCTACGAGCAGTACTTC
>many|TRBV5-1|TRBJ2-1|.
CASSLTPRQANEQFF
TGCGCCAGCAGCTTGACCCCTCGACAGGCAAATGAGCAGTTCTTC
>many|TRBV3-1|TRBJ2-5|TRBD2
CASSQEREREETQYF
TGTGCCAGCAGCCAAGAGCGCGAGCGGGAGGAGACCCAGTACTTC
>many|TRBV5-5|TRBJ1-1|.
CASSHSWPQKKNTEAFF
TGTGCCAGCAGTCACAGCTGGCCACAAAAAAAGAACACTGAAGCTTTCTTT
>many|TRBV7-9|TRBJ2-1|TRBD1
CASIKDRANEQFF
TGTGCCAGCATCAAGGACAGGGCCAATGAGCAGTTCTTC
>few|TRBV20-1|TRBJ2-1|TRBD1
CSARDRGHEQFF
TGCAGTGCGAGGGACAGGGGTCATGAGCAGTTCTTC
>.|TRBV20-1|TRBJ2-5|TRBD2
CSAGRLAGVQETQYF
TGCAGTGCTGGAAGACTGGCGGGGGTACAAGAGACCCAGTACTTC